This T cell receptor (beta chain) derives from a study of T cell clusters in autoimmune cytopenias. TRB amplification used roughly 250 ng of peripheral blood genomic DNA. Study findings and constraints: Primary autoimmune cytopenia patients seemingly lacked the physiological T cell clusters found in healthy donors. Functional roles of the in silico T cell clusters still await experimental validation.

Germline loops: CDR1 SGHVS, CDR2 FNYEAQ. This CDR3 has 15 residues. In regard to this clonotype: Its antigen remains unidentified.

Multiplex touch-down PCR amplified TRB using TRB-A and TRB-B pools in one tube. TCRdb re-called the multiplex PCR reads; one entry per CDR3 protein, DNA not given. The listing records 2,000 to 2,500 distinct CDR3 sequences. Sequenced material: peripheral blood. This rearrangement joins TRBV7-6 to TRBJ1-1. The source of this sequence is a human donor with an autoimmune cytopenia or autoimmune hepatitis (not recorded which). The CDR3 sequence: CASSLNAAGNTEAFF.